These 16 T cell receptor beta chains were all obtained from the same sample, sequenced in a study of shared clonotypes between healthy human individuals. Naive CD8 cells lacked CD45RO, underwent positive selection for CCR7 and left out terminally differentiated effector memory CD45RA+ cells. Method: immunoSEQ multiplex PCR; TCRdb's copy keeps in-frame clones and lacks some. Of about 2.2 million clones in the sample, 93% are singletons; the top ten hold over 1.5%. The sample taken for sequencing was naive CD8+ T cells from PBMCs. The source of these receptors is a man aged 18 to 30 in good health. Some clones in this sample may be carry-over from other donors' samples.

J is TRBJ2-7 and V is TRBV28; the D gene could be TRBD1 or TRBD2 (5 bases each). Germline values: CDR1 MDHEN, CDR2 SYDVKM. The V gene lost 4 bases and the J gene lost 7 bases, with 14 bases spanning the gap. The CDR3 contains 13 residues. The DNA of the CDR3 is TGTGCCAGCAGTTCCCGGGGCCCAGCAGAGCAGTACTTC. It codes for CASSSRGPAEQYF.

This clone showed up just once. The chain has TRBV19 and TRBJ2-1; a weak D match, TRBD1 (6 bases). V lost 7 bases to trimming and J lost 7 bases, with 11 bases between them. The CDR3 has 12 residues. Germline V gives CDR1 LNHDA, CDR2 SQIVND (reference sequence). CDR3 in DNA: TGTGCCAGTACAAAAGGGGGAAATGAGCAGTTCTTC. It yields the protein CASTKGGNEQFF. The full variable domain, its missing parts supplied by reference TRBV19 and TRBJ2-1, is DGGITQSPKYLFRKEGQNVTLSCEQNLNHDAMYWYRQDPGQGLRLIYYSQIVNDFQKGDIAEGYSVSREKKESFPLTVTSAQKNPTAFYLCASTKGGNEQFFGPGTRLTVL.

This sequence joins TRBV7-8 and TRBJ1-5; TRBD1 agrees at 7 bases. Germline V gene data show CDR1 as SGHVS and CDR2 as FQNEAQ. V shed 1 base and J 7 bases; nucleotides not matched to a gene: 4. The CDR3 consists of 14 residues. The CDR3 nucleotides are TGTGCCAGCAGCTTAGGAGGGGGCGACCAGCCCCAGCATTTT. Its protein product is CASSLGGGDQPQHF.

In regard to this clone: At the DNA level, this CDR3 is encoded by other sequences in the same sample as well. This chain links TRBV7-9 with TRBJ2-7, with D perhaps TRBD2 (6 bases). The germline V and J ends were trimmed by 4 bases and 2 bases, with 9 bases remaining between them. Per the germline V gene, CDR1 is SEHNR and CDR2 is FQNEAQ (reference sequence). The CDR3 is 13 residues long. The CDR3 spells CASSSGLPYEQYF. The CDR3 DNA sequence: TGTGCCAGCAGCTCGGGACTCCCCTACGAGCAGTACTTC.

The V and J genes are TRBV6-5 and TRBJ2-5; 7 positions agree with TRBD1. Germline-derived CDR1 and CDR2 are MNHEY and SVGAGI. This CDR3 spans 15 amino acids. The ends lost 2 bases at V and 2 bases at J; junction bases unmatched: 5. The CDR3: CASSYRGTVQETQYF. In nucleotides, the CDR3 is TGTGCCAGCAGTTACCGAGGGACAGTACAAGAGACCCAGTACTTC.

The CDR3 reads CASRSSTDTQYF. The CDR3 DNA reads as TGTGCCAGCAGGTCTAGCACAGATACGCAGTATTTT. The chain links TRBV25-1 to TRBJ2-3; D not certain. The CDR3 covers 12 residues. V dropped 6 bases and J dropped 0 bases, with 4 bases sitting between them. The V gene's germline CDR1 is MGHDK and CDR2 SYGVNS.

The chain employs TRBV28 and TRBJ2-2; D remains ambiguous. The germline gives CDR1 MDHEN, CDR2 SYDVKM. This CDR3 has 15 amino acids. V lost 0 bases to trimming and J lost 2 bases, with 7 bases between them. The CDR3 sequence is CASSLWTNNTGELFF. The CDR3 DNA is TGTGCCAGCAGTTTATGGACAAATAACACCGGGGAGCTGTTTTTT.

This rearrangement joins TRBV5-6 to TRBJ2-7; TRBD1 agrees at 8 bases. This CDR3 contains 15 residues. Germline V lookup: CDR1 SGHDT, CDR2 YYEEEE. Trimming at V came to 2 bases and at J to 2 bases, leaving 6 bases not matched to a gene. The CDR3 sequence is CASSFMTGVPYEQYF. The CDR3 DNA sequence: TGTGCCAGCAGCTTCATGACAGGGGTTCCCTACGAGCAGTACTTC.

This chain joins TRBV5-5 and TRBJ1-1; the D gene is possibly TRBD1 (5 bases). The CDR3 has 14 amino acids. Germline loops: CDR1 SGHKS, CDR2 YYEKEE (reference sequence). V shed 1 base and J shed 5 bases, with 12 bases lying between them. The CDR3 DNA is TGTGCCAGCAGCTTGTGGAGGGGTTATACTGAAGCTTTCTTT. Translated: CASSLWRGYTEAFF. Full variable domain (rest looked up from reference TRBV5-5 and TRBJ1-1): DAGVTQSPTHLIKTRGQQVTLRCSPISGHKSVSWYQQVLGQGPQFIFQYYEKEERGRGNFPDRFSARQFPNYSSELNVNALLLGDSALYLCASSLWRGYTEAFFGQGTRLTVV.

In nucleotides, the CDR3 is TGCGCCAGCAGCTTAAGACAGGGGATAGGTGAGCAGTTCTTC. It codes for CASSLRQGIGEQFF. This chain uses TRBV5-1 with TRBJ2-1, with 8 positions matching TRBD1. CDR3 length: 14 amino acids. Looked up from germline, CDR1 is SGHRS and CDR2 is YFSETQ. With 2 bases clipped from V and 9 bases from J, the junction kept 7 bases outside the gene matches.

CDR3 in amino acids: CASSLQGGLADSYEQYF. The CDR3, as DNA: TGTGCCAGCTCATTACAGGGGGGACTAGCGGACTCCTACGAGCAGTACTTC. The V call is TRBV18, the J call TRBJ2-7; 11 nucleotides agree with TRBD2. This CDR3 has 17 residues. CDR1 KGHSH and CDR2 LQKENI come from the germline V gene. V was clipped by 5 bases and J by 0 bases; unmatched bases: 9.

V usage is TRBV5-6 and J usage is TRBJ2-7; D is unclear. The germline V and J ends were trimmed by 0 bases and 2 bases, with 9 bases remaining between them. The CDR3 runs to 14 residues. Germline-derived CDR1 and CDR2 are SGHDT and YYEEEE. The CDR3 here is CASSLGLRTYEQYF. The DNA for the CDR3 is TGTGCCAGCAGCTTGGGACTCCGAACCTACGAGCAGTACTTC. The whole variable domain, filled in from reference TRBV5-6 and TRBJ2-7, reads DAGVTQSPTHLIKTRGQQVTLRCSPKSGHDTVSWYQQALGQGPQFIFQYYEEEERQRGNFPDRFSGHQFPNYSSELNVNALLLGDSALYLCASSLGLRTYEQYFGPGTRLTVT.

The CDR3 spells CASRLTGRVVPYEQYF. CDR3 DNA: TGTGCCAGCAGGCTCACCGGACGGGTGGTTCCCTACGAGCAGTACTTC. The chain carries TRBV28 and TRBJ2-7; D is unclear. V lost 6 bases to trimming and J lost 2 bases, with 20 bases between them. Germline values: CDR1 MDHEN, CDR2 SYDVKM. The CDR3 contains 16 residues. Together with reference TRBV28 and TRBJ2-7, the CDR3 gives the full variable domain: DVKVTQSSRYLVKRTGEKVFLECVQDMDHENMFWYRQDPGLGLRLIYFSYDVKMKEKGDIPEGYSVSREKKERFSLILESASTNQTSMYLCASRLTGRVVPYEQYFGPGTRLTVT.

The chain employs TRBV5-1 and TRBJ1-4, with D maybe TRBD1 (5 bases). The length of the CDR3 is 12 residues. The V and J ends lost 9 bases and 6 bases respectively, with 12 bases between them. Germline values: CDR1 SGHRS, CDR2 YFSETQ. The CDR3 DNA reads as TGCGCCACCCGGGACGGCGATGAAAAACTGTTTTTT. Translated, it gives CATRDGDEKLFF.

The chain is built from TRBV19 and TRBJ1-1, with unresolved D. The V gene lost 3 bases and the J gene lost 11 bases, with 13 bases spanning the gap. Germline values: CDR1 LNHDA, CDR2 SQIVND (reference sequence). The CDR3 is 12 amino acids. The CDR3 bases are TGTGCCAGTAGTATCGGCGGCCTGGTGGCTTTCTTT. The encoded protein is CASSIGGLVAFF.

The CDR3 spells CASSQDQLRPRPFVDEQFF. CDR3 nucleotide sequence: TGTGCCAGCAGCCAAGATCAGCTGCGGCCTAGGCCCTTTGTGGATGAGCAGTTCTTC. The chain is built from TRBV14 and TRBJ2-1; D unresolved. V lost 0 bases and J lost 8, with 26 bases in between. Germline CDR1 reads SGHDN; CDR2 reads FVKESK. This CDR3 has 19 residues. The whole variable domain, filled in from reference TRBV14 and TRBJ2-1, reads EAGVTQFPSHSVIEKGQTVTLRCDPISGHDNLYWYRRVMGKEIKFLLHFVKESKQDESGMPNNRFLAERTGGTYSTLKVQPAELEDSGVYFCASSQDQLRPRPFVDEQFFGPGTRLTVL.